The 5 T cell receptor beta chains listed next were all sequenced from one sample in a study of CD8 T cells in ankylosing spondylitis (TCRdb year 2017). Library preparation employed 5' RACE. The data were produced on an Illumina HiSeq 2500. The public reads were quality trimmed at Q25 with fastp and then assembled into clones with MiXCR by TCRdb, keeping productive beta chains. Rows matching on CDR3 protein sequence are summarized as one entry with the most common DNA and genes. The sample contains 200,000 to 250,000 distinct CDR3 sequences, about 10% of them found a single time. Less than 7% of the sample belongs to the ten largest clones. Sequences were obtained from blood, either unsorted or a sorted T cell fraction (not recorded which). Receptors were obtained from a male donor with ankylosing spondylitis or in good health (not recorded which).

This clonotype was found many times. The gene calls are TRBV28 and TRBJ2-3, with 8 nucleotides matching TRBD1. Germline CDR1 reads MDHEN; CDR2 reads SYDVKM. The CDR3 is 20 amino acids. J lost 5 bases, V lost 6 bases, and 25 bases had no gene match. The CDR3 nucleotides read TGTGCCAGCAGCCGCGAATGGATAAGACAGGGGCGGGTCGGGCGAGATACGCAGTATTTT. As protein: CASSREWIRQGRVGRDTQYF.

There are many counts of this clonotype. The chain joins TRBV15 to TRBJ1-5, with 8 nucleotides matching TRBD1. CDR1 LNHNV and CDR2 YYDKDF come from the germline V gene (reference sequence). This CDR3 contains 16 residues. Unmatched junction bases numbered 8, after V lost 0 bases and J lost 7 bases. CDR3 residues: CATSRDRQGLGQPQHF. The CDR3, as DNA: TGTGCCACCAGCAGAGATCGACAGGGGCTGGGGCAGCCCCAGCATTTT.

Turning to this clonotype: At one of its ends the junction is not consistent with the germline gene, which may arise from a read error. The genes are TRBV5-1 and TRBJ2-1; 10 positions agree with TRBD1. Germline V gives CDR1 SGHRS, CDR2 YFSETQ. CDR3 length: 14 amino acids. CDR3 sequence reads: CASSTGTGVNVQFF. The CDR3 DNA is TGCGCCAGCAGCACCGGGACAGGGGTCAATGTGCAGTTCTTC. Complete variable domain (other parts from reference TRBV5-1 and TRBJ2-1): KAGVTQTPRYLIKTRGQQVTLSCSPISGHRSVSWYQQTPGQGLQFLFEYFSETQRNKGNFPGRFSGRQFSNSRSEMNVSTLELGDSALYLCASSTGTGVNVQFFGPGTRLTVL.

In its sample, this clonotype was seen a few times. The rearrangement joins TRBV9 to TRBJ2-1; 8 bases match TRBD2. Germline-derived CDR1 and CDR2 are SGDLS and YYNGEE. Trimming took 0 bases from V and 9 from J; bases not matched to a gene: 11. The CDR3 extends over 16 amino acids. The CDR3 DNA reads TGTGCCAGCAGCGTAGGGTATGGGACTAGTAGGAGTGAGCAGTTCTTC. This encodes CASSVGYGTSRSEQFF. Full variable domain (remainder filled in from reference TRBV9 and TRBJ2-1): DSGVTQTPKHLITATGQRVTLRCSPRSGDLSVYWYQQSLDQGLQFLIQYYNGEERAKGNILERFSAQQFPDLHSELNLSSLELGDSALYFCASSVGYGTSRSEQFFGPGTRLTVL.

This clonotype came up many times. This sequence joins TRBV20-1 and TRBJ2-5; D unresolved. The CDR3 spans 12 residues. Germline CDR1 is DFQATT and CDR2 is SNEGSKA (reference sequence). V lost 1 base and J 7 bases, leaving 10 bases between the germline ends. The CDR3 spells CSARVPTGTQYF. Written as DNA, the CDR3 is TGCAGTGCTAGAGTCCCAACTGGGACCCAGTACTTC.